These 3 T cell receptor beta chains were all obtained from the same sample, sequenced in a study of blood T cell repertoires in COVID-19. Here immunoSEQ multiplex PCR was the method, and the copy in TCRdb shows in-frame clones only, minus some. Among some 150,000 clones listed, 77% were seen once. The sequencing sample was made of peripheral blood. The receptor set was obtained from a woman aged 50 to 60 with active or convalescent COVID-19.

This sequence joins TRBV7-9 and TRBJ2-7; 12 nucleotides line up with TRBD2. With 3 bases clipped from V and 3 bases from J, the junction kept 3 bases outside the gene matches. This CDR3 is built from 15 residues. The germline V gene encodes CDR1 SEHNR and CDR2 FQNEAQ (reference sequence). The DNA of the CDR3 is TGTGCCAGCAGCTTGACTAGCGGGGGTGGCTACGAGCAGTACTTC. Translated: CASSLTSGGGYEQYF.

The gene calls are TRBV6-5 and TRBJ2-3; 9 nucleotides align to TRBD1. Germline-derived CDR1 and CDR2 are MNHEY and SVGAGI. The length of the CDR3 is 14 residues. The J segment lost 3 bases and the V segment lost 5 bases, leaving 3 bases of the junction unmatched. The CDR3 sequence is CASSLGQGTDTQYF. The CDR3 DNA follows: TGTGCCAGCAGTCTGGGACAGGGAACAGATACGCAGTATTTT.

As DNA, the CDR3 is TGTGCCAGCAGCTTAGTACAGGGGGCTGGCAATGAAAAACTGTTTTTT. Protein sequence: CASSLVQGAGNEKLFF. The V and J genes are TRBV7-8 and TRBJ1-4; 9 bases line up with TRBD1. The CDR3 is 16 residues long. Germline V gene lookup returns CDR1 SGHVS and CDR2 FQNEAQ. The V segment lost 1 base and the J segment 5 bases; nucleotides outside the gene matches: 5.